These T cell receptor beta chains were read from a single sample in a study of OX40 agonist ivuxolimab in advanced cancers. Clones were sequenced by immunoSEQ multiplex PCR, and TCRdb holds only the in-frame ones, with some missing. In the table there are roughly 83,000 clones, approximately 88% of which are singletons. Specimen: CD4+ or CD8+ T cells sorted from blood, collected in a trial of the OX40 agonist ivuxolimab. The receptors come from an adult with an advanced solid tumor such as melanoma, head and neck, liver or kidney cancer. CDR3s include the opening cysteine and the closing phenylalanine or tryptophan. D genes are given only for firm matches. Clone size is shown for a subset of rows, as once, few, many or a class of expanded clone.

V gene,clone size,J gene,D gene,CDR3 DNA,CDR3 protein
TRBV30,-,TRBJ2-1,-,TGTGCCTGGGGTTCAGGGGGGAATGAGCAGTTCTTC,CAWGSGGNEQFF
TRBV30,-,TRBJ2-1,-,TGTGCCTGGAGTTACGGGCAGAGCCATGAGCAGTTCTTC,CAWSYGQSHEQFF
TRBV7-2,-,TRBJ2-3,TRBD2,TGTGCCAGCAGCTTAGGATGGGCGGGAGGAGGGACAGATACGCAGTATTTT,CASSLGWAGGGTDTQYF
TRBV7-2,-,TRBJ2-5,TRBD1,TGTGCCAGCAGTCGGACGGGACAGGGACAAGAGACCCAGTACTTC,CASSRTGQGQETQYF
TRBV19,-,TRBJ1-2,-,TGTGCCAGTAGTATAGGTGGGATCTATGGCTACACCTTC,CASSIGGIYGYTF
TRBV27,once,TRBJ1-5,-,TGTGCCAGCAGTTGGGGGGGCTCGGGGAATCAGCCCCAGCATTTT,CASSWGGSGNQPQHF
TRBV30,-,TRBJ2-7,-,TGTGCCTGGCGACGGGACCTTGGGGCCTACGAGCAGTACTTC,CAWRRDLGAYEQYF
TRBV6-1,-,TRBJ2-7,-,TGTGCCAGCAGTGAAGTAGGCGAGCAGTACTTC,CASSEVGEQYF
TRBV30,-,TRBJ1-5,-,TGTGCCTGGAGTTTGAGACAGCCAAATCAGCCCCAGCATTTT,CAWSLRQPNQPQHF
TRBV6-5,-,TRBJ1-1,TRBD1,TGTGCCAGCAGGACAGGGGGAGGCGAAGCTTTCTTT,CASRTGGGEAFF
TRBV9,-,TRBJ2-1,TRBD1,TGTGCCAGCAGCGGGGGACAGTCCTACAATGAGCAGTTCTTC,CASSGGQSYNEQFF
TRBV30,-,TRBJ1-2,-,TGTGCCTGGAGTCACTACGAGGGAGACTATGGCTACACCTTC,CAWSHYEGDYGYTF
TRBV10-3,-,TRBJ1-2,-,TGTGCCATCAGTGAGTCGAACGAGCGAAGCTACACCTTC,CAISESNERSYTF
TRBV19,-,TRBJ2-7,-,TGTGCCAGTAGCCCGGCGGTGGGCCGGGCAGACTACGAGCAGTACTTC,CASSPAVGRADYEQYF
TRBV19,-,TRBJ2-3,-,TGTGCCAGTAGTACCCGACAGGCCTTCACAGATACGCAGTATTTT,CASSTRQAFTDTQYF
TRBV7-9,few,TRBJ1-4,-,TGTGCCAGCAGCGGGACCGGCGGGAAACTGTTTTTT,CASSGTGGKLFF
TRBV27,-,TRBJ1-2,-,TGTGCCAGCAGAACAGATGCTAACTATGGCTACACCTTC,CASRTDANYGYTF
TRBV9,-,TRBJ2-7,TRBD2,TGTGCCAGCAGCGTAGAGGGAGCGGGGGTCGGCGAGCAGTACTTC,CASSVEGAGVGEQYF
TRBV7-2,-,TRBJ1-1,TRBD1,TGTGCCAGCAGCTTACAGGGGGGGAACACTGAAGCTTTCTTT,CASSLQGGNTEAFF
TRBV27,once,TRBJ2-1,-,TGTGCCAGCAGTTCACCGTGGAGGGGTAATGAGCAGTTCTTC,CASSSPWRGNEQFF
TRBV18,many,TRBJ1-1,-,TGTGCCAGCTCACTTCGAACCACTGAAGCTTTCTTT,CASSLRTTEAFF
TRBV19,-,TRBJ2-1,-,TGTGCCAGTAGTGCACAGAGCTCCTACAATGAGCAGTTCTTC,CASSAQSSYNEQFF
TRBV27,-,TRBJ1-4,-,TGTGCCAGCAGCCCCACGCCGCGACCCTTAGCTAAACTGTTTTTT,CASSPTPRPLAKLFF
TRBV7-7,few,TRBJ2-6,-,TGTGCTAGCAGCTTTATCGGGGGCACTGGGGCCAACGTCCTGACTTTC,CASSFIGGTGANVLTF